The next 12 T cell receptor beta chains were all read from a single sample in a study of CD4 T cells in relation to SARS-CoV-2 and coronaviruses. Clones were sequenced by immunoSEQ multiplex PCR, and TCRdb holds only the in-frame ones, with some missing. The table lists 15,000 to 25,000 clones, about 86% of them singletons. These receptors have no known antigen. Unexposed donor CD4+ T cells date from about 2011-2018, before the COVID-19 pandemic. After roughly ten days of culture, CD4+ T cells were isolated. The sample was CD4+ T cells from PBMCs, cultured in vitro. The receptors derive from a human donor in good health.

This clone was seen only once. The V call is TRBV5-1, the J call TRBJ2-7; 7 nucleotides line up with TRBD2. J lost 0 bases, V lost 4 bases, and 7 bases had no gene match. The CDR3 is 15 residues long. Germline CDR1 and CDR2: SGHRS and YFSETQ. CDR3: CASSEQERGSYEQYF. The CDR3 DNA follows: TGCGCCAGCAGCGAGCAGGAGCGGGGCTCCTACGAGCAGTACTTC.

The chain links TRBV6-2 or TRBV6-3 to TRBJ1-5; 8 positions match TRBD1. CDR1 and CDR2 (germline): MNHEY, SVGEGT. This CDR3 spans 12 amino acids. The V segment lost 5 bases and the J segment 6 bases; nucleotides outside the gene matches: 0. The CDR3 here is CASSGQGQPQHF. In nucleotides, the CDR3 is TGTGCCAGCAGTGGACAGGGTCAGCCCCAGCATTTT.

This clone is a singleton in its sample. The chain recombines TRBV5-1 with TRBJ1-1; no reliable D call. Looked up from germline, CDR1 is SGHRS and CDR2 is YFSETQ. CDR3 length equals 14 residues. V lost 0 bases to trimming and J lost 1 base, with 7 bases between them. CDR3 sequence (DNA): TGCGCCAGCAGCTTGGGACCGTCGAACACTGAAGCTTTCTTT. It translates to CASSLGPSNTEAFF. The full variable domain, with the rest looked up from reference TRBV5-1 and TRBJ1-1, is KAGVTQTPRYLIKTRGQQVTLSCSPISGHRSVSWYQQTPGQGLQFLFEYFSETQRNKGNFPGRFSGRQFSNSRSEMNVSTLELGDSALYLCASSLGPSNTEAFFGQGTRLTVV.

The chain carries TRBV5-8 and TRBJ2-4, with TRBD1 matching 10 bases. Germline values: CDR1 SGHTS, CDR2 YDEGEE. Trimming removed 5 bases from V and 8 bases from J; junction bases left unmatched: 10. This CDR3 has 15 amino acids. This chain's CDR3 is CASSAGTGVGDIQYF. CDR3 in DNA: TGTGCCAGCAGTGCCGGGACAGGGGTGGGGGACATTCAGTACTTC.

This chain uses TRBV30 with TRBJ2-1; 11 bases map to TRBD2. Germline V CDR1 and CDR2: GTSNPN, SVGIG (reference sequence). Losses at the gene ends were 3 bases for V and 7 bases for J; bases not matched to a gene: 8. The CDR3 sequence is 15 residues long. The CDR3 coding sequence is TGTGCCTGGAGCGGAACACTAGCGGGAGCAAATGAGCAGTTCTTC. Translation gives CAWSGTLAGANEQFF.

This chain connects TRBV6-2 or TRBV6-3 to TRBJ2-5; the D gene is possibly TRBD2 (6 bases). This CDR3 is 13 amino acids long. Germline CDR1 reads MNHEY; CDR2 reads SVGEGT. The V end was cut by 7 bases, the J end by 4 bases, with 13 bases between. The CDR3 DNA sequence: TGTGCCAGCACCCCGGCGGGATTAGAGACCCAGTACTTC. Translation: CASTPAGLETQYF.

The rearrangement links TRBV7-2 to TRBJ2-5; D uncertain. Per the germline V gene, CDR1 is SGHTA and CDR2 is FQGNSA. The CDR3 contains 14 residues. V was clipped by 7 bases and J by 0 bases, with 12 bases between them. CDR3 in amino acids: CASTLNGHQETQYF. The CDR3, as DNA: TGTGCCAGCACCCTTAACGGGCACCAAGAGACCCAGTACTTC.

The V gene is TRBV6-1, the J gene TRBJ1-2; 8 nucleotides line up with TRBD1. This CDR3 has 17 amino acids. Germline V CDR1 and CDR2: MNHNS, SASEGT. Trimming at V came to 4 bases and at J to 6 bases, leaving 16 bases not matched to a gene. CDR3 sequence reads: CASSGPGQVSRNDGYTF. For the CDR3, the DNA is TGTGCCAGCAGTGGTCCGGGACAGGTATCCAGGAACGATGGCTACACCTTC.

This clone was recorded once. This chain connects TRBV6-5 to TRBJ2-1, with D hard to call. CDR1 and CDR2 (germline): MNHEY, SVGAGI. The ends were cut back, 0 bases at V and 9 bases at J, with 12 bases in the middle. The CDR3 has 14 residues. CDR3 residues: CASSYSGRAGEQFF. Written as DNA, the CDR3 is TGTGCCAGCAGTTACTCGGGCCGGGCCGGTGAGCAGTTCTTC.

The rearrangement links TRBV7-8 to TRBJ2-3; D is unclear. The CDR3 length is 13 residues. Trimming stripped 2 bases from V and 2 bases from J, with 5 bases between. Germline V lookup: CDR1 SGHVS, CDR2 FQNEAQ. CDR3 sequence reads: CASSLFPTDTQYF. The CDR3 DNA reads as TGTGCCAGCAGCTTATTCCCCACAGATACGCAGTATTTT. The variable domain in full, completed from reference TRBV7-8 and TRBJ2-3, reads GAGVSQSPRYKVAKRGQDVALRCDPISGHVSLFWYQQALGQGPEFLTYFQNEAQLDKSGLPSDRFFAERPEGSVSTLKIQRTQQEDSAVYLCASSLFPTDTQYFGPGTRLTVL.

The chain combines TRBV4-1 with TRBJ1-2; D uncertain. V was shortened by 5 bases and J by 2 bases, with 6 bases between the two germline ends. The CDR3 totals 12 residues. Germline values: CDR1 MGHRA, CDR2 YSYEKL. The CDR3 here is CASSERNYGYTF. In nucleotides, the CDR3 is TGCGCCAGCAGCGAGAGAAACTATGGCTACACCTTC.

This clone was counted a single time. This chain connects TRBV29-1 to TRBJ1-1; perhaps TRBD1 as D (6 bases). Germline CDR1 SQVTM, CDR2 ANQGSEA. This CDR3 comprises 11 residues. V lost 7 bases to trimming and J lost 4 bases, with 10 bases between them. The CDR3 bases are TGCAGCGCGGGGGCGCCCACTGAAGCTTTCTTT. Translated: CSAGAPTEAFF.